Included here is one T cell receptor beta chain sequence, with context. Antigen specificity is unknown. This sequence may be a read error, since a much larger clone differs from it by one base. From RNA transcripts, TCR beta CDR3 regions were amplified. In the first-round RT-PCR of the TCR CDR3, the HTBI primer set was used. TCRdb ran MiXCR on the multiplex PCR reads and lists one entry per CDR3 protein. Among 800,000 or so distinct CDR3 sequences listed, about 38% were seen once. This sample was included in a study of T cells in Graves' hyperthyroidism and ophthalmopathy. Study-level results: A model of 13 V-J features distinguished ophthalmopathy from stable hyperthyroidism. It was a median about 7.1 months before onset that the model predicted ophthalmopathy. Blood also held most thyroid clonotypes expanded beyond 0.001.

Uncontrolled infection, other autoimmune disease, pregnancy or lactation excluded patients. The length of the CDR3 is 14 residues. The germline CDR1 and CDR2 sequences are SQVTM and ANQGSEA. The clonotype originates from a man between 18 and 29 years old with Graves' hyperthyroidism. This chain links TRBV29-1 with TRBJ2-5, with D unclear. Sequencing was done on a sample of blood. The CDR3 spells CGVEGWADRETQYF. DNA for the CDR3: TGCGGCGTTGAAGGATGGGCGGATAGAGAGACCCAGTACTTC.